These 26 T cell receptor beta chains were sequenced from one sample in a study of relationships among human T cell subsets. Semiquantitative ARM-PCR amplified T cell receptor alpha and beta CDR3 regions from mRNA. In ARM-PCR, communal superprimers followed tagged nested gene-specific primers for exponential amplification. TCRdb called the multiplex PCR reads again in MiXCR, with one record for every CDR3 protein. Of roughly 7,400 distinct CDR3 sequences in the sample, about two thirds are singletons; the top ten hold around 50%. Naive plus transitional T cells were isolated with anti-CD45RA microbeads from pooled CD4+ and CD8+ T cells. The material sequenced was naive and transitional (CD45RA+) T cells sorted from blood. The receptors derive from a man in his forties in good health.

The chain carries TRBV4-1 and TRBJ2-1, with a weak D call TRBD2 (5 bases). The V gene's germline CDR1 is MGHRA and CDR2 YSYEKL. Trimming took 1 base from V and 5 from J, leaving 12 bases between them. The CDR3 spans 15 residues. The CDR3 protein is CASSQAGTADNEQFF. The CDR3, as DNA: TGCGCCAGCAGCCAAGCAGGTACAGCGGACAATGAGCAGTTCTTC.

The chain uses TRBV2 and TRBJ2-7, with a tentative D call TRBD1 (6 bases). Looked up from germline, CDR1 is SNHLY and CDR2 is FYNNEI. V lost 3 bases and J 6 bases, leaving 15 bases between the germline ends. The CDR3 sequence is 14 residues long. The CDR3 protein is CASSDPQGFREQYF. DNA of the CDR3: TGTGCCAGCAGTGATCCCCAGGGGTTCCGCGAGCAGTACTTC.

CDR3 DNA: TGCAGTGCTCCAGGGACTAGCGTGGTCGCAGATACGCAGTATTTT. It encodes CSAPGTSVVADTQYF. The gene calls are TRBV20-1 and TRBJ2-3; 10 bases fit TRBD2. Per germline, CDR1 DFQATT and CDR2 SNEGSKA (reference sequence). Trimming removed 5 bases from V and 4 bases from J; junction bases left unmatched: 9. This CDR3 is 15 amino acids long.

This clonotype has only a few counts. The V and J genes are TRBV28 and TRBJ1-4; TRBD1 aligns across 9 bases. The CDR3 runs 14 residues. V was clipped by 7 bases and J by 5 bases; unmatched bases: 5. Looked up from germline, CDR1 is MDHEN and CDR2 is SYDVKM. CDR3 DNA sequence: TGTGCCAGCACCACAGGGGGCCTGAATGAAAAACTGTTTTTT. Residues: CASTTGGLNEKLFF.

This rearrangement joins TRBV6-6 to TRBJ2-1; no firm D call. The CDR3 is made up of 10 amino acids. The germline CDR1 and CDR2 sequences are MNHNY and SVGAGI (reference sequence). V gave up 8 bases and J gave up 5 bases, with 4 bases separating them. The CDR3, as DNA: TGTGCCAGCGGTGACAATGAGCAGTTCTTC. Encoded protein: CASGDNEQFF.

This clonotype has a handful of counts. The chain is built from TRBV4-1 and TRBJ2-1; TRBD2 is a possible D gene (5 bases). The CDR3 sequence is 17 residues long. CDR1 MGHRA and CDR2 YSYEKL come from the germline V gene. V gave up 1 base and J gave up 1 base, with 14 bases separating them. The CDR3 DNA reads as TGCGCCAGCAGCCAAGGAGTTTCGGGGAGTTCCTACAATGAGCAGTTCTTC. Translated: CASSQGVSGSSYNEQFF.

The rearrangement joins TRBV6-6 to TRBJ2-7, with D unclear. The V and J ends lost 5 bases and 4 bases respectively, with 9 bases between them. Germline CDR1 is MNHNY and CDR2 is SVGAGI (reference sequence). The CDR3 totals 12 residues. This CDR3 is CASSVSRYEQYF. The DNA of the CDR3 is TGTGCCAGCAGTGTATCTCGGTACGAGCAGTACTTC.

This clonotype came up a few times. V gene TRBV20-1 combines with J gene TRBJ1-3; D may be TRBD1 (5 bases). Between the trimmed V and J ends, which lost 4 bases and 4 bases, there was a span of 14 bases. Germline lookup yields CDR1 DFQATT and CDR2 SNEGSKA (reference sequence). The CDR3 extends over 14 amino acids. CDR3 amino acids: CSAMGPLGGNTIYF. In DNA form, the CDR3 reads TGCAGTGCTATGGGACCGCTCGGGGGAAACACCATATATTTT.

The chain is built from TRBV14 and TRBJ2-1, with D perhaps matching TRBD1 (5 bases). The CDR3 runs 17 residues. The germline CDR1 and CDR2 sequences are SGHDN and FVKESK. V dropped 1 base and J dropped 5 bases, with 18 bases sitting between them. CDR3: CASSQAGILWSHNEQFF. The CDR3 DNA follows: TGTGCCAGCAGCCAAGCAGGGATCCTTTGGTCCCACAATGAGCAGTTCTTC.

The chain links TRBV5-4 to TRBJ2-7; D is unclear. The germline CDR1 and CDR2 sequences are SGHNT and YYREEE (reference sequence). CDR3 length equals 15 residues. The ends were cut back, 0 bases at V and 1 base at J, with 11 bases in the middle. Here the CDR3 DNA reads TGTGCCAGCAGCTTGGGGTTAGGTAGATCCTACGAGCAGTACTTC. Protein sequence: CASSLGLGRSYEQYF.

The chain joins TRBV27 to TRBJ1-6; D gene ambiguous. Trimming removed 5 bases at V and 0 bases at J, with 5 bases between. The CDR3 is 14 amino acids. Per the germline V gene, CDR1 is MNHEY and CDR2 is SMNVEV (reference sequence). CDR3 loop: CASSTSSYNSPLHF. DNA of the CDR3: TGTGCCAGCAGTACGAGCTCCTATAATTCACCCCTCCACTTT.

The chain links TRBV6-4 to TRBJ2-7; 8 nucleotides line up with TRBD1. The V segment lost 0 bases and the J segment 1 base; nucleotides outside the gene matches: 2. This CDR3 spans 15 amino acids. Germline loops: CDR1 MRHNA, CDR2 SNTAGT. DNA of the CDR3: TGTGCCAGCAGTGACTCAGGGACAGGATCCTACGAGCAGTACTTC. Encoded protein: CASSDSGTGSYEQYF.

V and J are TRBV11-1 and TRBJ2-5; D not resolved. V was pared by 5 bases and J by 2 bases, with 15 bases between. CDR3 length: 15 amino acids. The V gene's germline CDR1 is SGHAT and CDR2 FQDESV (reference sequence). The CDR3 protein is CASSDSITVQETQYF. For the CDR3, the DNA is TGTGCCAGCAGCGACTCTATTACAGTTCAAGAGACCCAGTACTTC.

The chain links TRBV7-9 to TRBJ2-1; no firm D call. This CDR3 region has 13 residues. The V gene lost 0 bases and the J gene lost 3 bases, with 3 bases spanning the gap. Per the germline V gene, CDR1 is SEHNR and CDR2 is FQNEAQ (reference sequence). The chain's CDR3 is CASSLANYNEQFF. The DNA of the CDR3 is TGTGCCAGCAGCTTAGCTAACTACAATGAGCAGTTCTTC.

The V call is TRBV27, the J call TRBJ2-3; D is possibly TRBD2 (6 bases). V gave up 3 bases and J gave up 4 bases, with 8 bases separating them. Germline values: CDR1 MNHEY, CDR2 SMNVEV (reference sequence). CDR3 size: 13 residues. The chain's CDR3 is CASSLAGSDTQYF. The DNA for the CDR3 is TGTGCCAGCAGTTTGGCGGGGTCAGATACGCAGTATTTT.

The chain links TRBV7-2 to TRBJ2-6; 7 bases agree with TRBD1. This CDR3 has 17 residues. Trimming took 5 bases from V and 0 from J; bases not matched to a gene: 7. The germline V gene has CDR1 SGHTA and CDR2 FQGNSA. DNA of the CDR3: TGTGCCAGCAGCCCCCAGGGACAGTCCTCTGGGGCCAACGTCCTGACTTTC. Its translation is CASSPQGQSSGANVLTF. Full variable domain (outside the CDR3, taken from reference TRBV7-2 and TRBJ2-6): GAGVSQSPSNKVTEKGKDVELRCDPISGHTALYWYRQSLGQGLEFLIYFQGNSAPDKSGLPSDRFSAERTGGSVSTLTIQRTQQEDSAVYLCASSPQGQSSGANVLTFGAGSRLTVL.

The CDR3 DNA follows: TGTGCCAGCAGCTTGGGAGGGGGCTCCTACGAGCAGTACTTC. Its translation is CASSLGGGSYEQYF. The V call is TRBV7-6, the J call TRBJ2-7; a possible D gene is TRBD2 (7 bases). Germline CDR1 SGHVS, CDR2 FNYEAQ. The CDR3 runs to 14 residues. The ends were cut back, 3 bases at V and 0 bases at J, with 9 bases in the middle.

This sequence joins TRBV6-5 and TRBJ2-7; D might be TRBD1 or TRBD2, each matching 6 bases. This CDR3 region has 14 residues. Trimming left V 9 bases short and J 6 bases short, with 21 bases between. Per germline, CDR1 MNHEY and CDR2 SVGAGI. DNA for the CDR3: TGTGCCAGTACCCTGGGGGGCGGAGGTGGCGAGCAGTACTTC. Protein sequence: CASTLGGGGGEQYF.

This clonotype was detected only a few times. The chain uses TRBV25-1 and TRBJ2-5; D is undetermined. Germline V gene data show CDR1 as MGHDK and CDR2 as SYGVNS. The CDR3 has 15 residues. V gave up 1 base and J gave up 5 bases, with 14 bases separating them. The CDR3 loop reads CASSEFGESGETQYF. DNA for the CDR3: TGTGCCAGCAGTGAATTTGGCGAGTCCGGGGAGACCCAGTACTTC.

J is TRBJ2-7 and V is TRBV7-9, with TRBD1 as a possible D gene (6 bases). Trimming pared 3 bases from V and 0 bases from J, leaving 12 bases between. The CDR3 has 15 residues. The germline V gene has CDR1 SEHNR and CDR2 FQNEAQ (reference sequence). The CDR3 sequence: CASSFTGSSSYEQYF. CDR3 nucleotide sequence: TGTGCCAGCAGCTTCACAGGGAGCAGCTCCTACGAGCAGTACTTC.

The sample holds one count of this clonotype. CDR3 DNA: TGTGCCAGCAGTGAAATAGGGACGGGTCAGCCCCAGCATTTT. Protein: CASSEIGTGQPQHF. J is TRBJ1-5 and V is TRBV6-1; a weak D match, TRBD1 (5 bases). The germline gives CDR1 MNHNS, CDR2 SASEGT. V lost 2 bases, J lost 6 bases, and 11 bases lay in between. The CDR3 consists of 14 residues.

This chain joins TRBV7-9 and TRBJ2-5; no firm D call. CDR1 is SEHNR, CDR2 FQNEAQ, per germline (reference sequence). V lost 1 base to trimming and J lost 2 bases, with 11 bases between them. The CDR3 extends over 15 amino acids. CDR3 loop: CASSLGVAPQETQYF. The DNA of the CDR3 is TGTGCCAGCAGCTTAGGGGTAGCCCCGCAAGAGACCCAGTACTTC.

The chain is built from TRBV11-2 and TRBJ2-3; unclear D gene. In germline, CDR1 is SGHAT, CDR2 FQNNGV. The CDR3 extends over 12 amino acids. Between the trimmed V and J ends, which lost 8 bases and 4 bases, there was a span of 10 bases. The CDR3 loop reads CASGVGSDTQYF. In DNA, the CDR3 is TGTGCCAGCGGGGTAGGATCAGATACGCAGTATTTT. Full variable domain (rest looked up from reference TRBV11-2 and TRBJ2-3): EAGVAQSPRYKIIEKRQSVAFWCNPISGHATLYWYQQILGQGPKLLIQFQNNGVVDDSQLPKDRFSAERLKGVDSTLKIQPAKLEDSAVYLCASGVGSDTQYFGPGTRLTVL.

The chain joins TRBV11-2 to TRBJ2-1, with D possibly being TRBD2 (6 bases). V shed 2 bases and J shed 4 bases, with 12 bases lying between them. From germline, CDR1 is SGHAT and CDR2 FQNNGV. This CDR3 spans 15 amino acids. The CDR3 DNA reads TGTGCCAGCAGCTTACATCTGGGGGGATACAATGAGCAGTTCTTC. Translating gives CASSLHLGGYNEQFF.

The gene calls are TRBV28 and TRBJ2-7; D remains ambiguous. Trimming shortened V by 5 bases and J by 2 bases, and 10 bases separated the two germline ends. The CDR3 consists of 13 residues. CDR1 is MDHEN and CDR2 is SYDVKM in the germline V gene. The CDR3 bases are TGTGCCAGCAGTAGAGGTCCTACCTACGAGCAGTACTTC. Translation gives CASSRGPTYEQYF.

This chain joins TRBV11-2 and TRBJ2-7; D possibly matches TRBD1 or TRBD2 (5 bases each). Trimming cost V 1 base and J 3 bases, with 10 bases left between them. The germline V gene encodes CDR1 SGHAT and CDR2 FQNNGV. The CDR3 spans 14 residues. CDR3 sequence: CASSLGAGSYEQYF. In DNA form, the CDR3 reads TGTGCCAGCAGCTTAGGGGCAGGGAGCTACGAGCAGTACTTC.